This is a list of T cell receptor beta chains from one sample in a study of CD8 T cells in ankylosing spondylitis. MiXCR was run by TCRdb on the 5' RACE reads, yielding one entry per CDR3 protein. The sample lists under 250,000 distinct CDR3 sequences, about 6.7% occurring once. The sequenced sample consisted of blood, either unsorted or a sorted T cell fraction (not recorded which). Receptors originate from a male donor with ankylosing spondylitis. Each CDR3 is given with its conserved first and last residue. Fields, in order: J gene, D gene, clone size, CDR3 length, V gene, CDR3 DNA, CDR3 protein. The D gene is left open where the match is weak. Clone size is not always given. Where it is, it says once, few, many or a class for expanded clones.

J gene: TRBJ2-1; D gene: -; clone size: many; CDR3 length: 14; V gene: TRBV11-2; CDR3 DNA: TGTGCCAGCAGCTTAGGGTTCCCCGCGGGTGAGCAGTTCTTC; CDR3 protein: CASSLGFPAGEQFF
J gene: TRBJ2-7; D gene: -; clone size: many; CDR3 length: 14; V gene: TRBV4-2; CDR3 DNA: TGTGCCAGCAGCCAAGATGTAGGGGCCTACGAGCAGTACTTC; CDR3 protein: CASSQDVGAYEQYF
J gene: TRBJ2-5; D gene: -; clone size: few; CDR3 length: 14; V gene: TRBV7-9; CDR3 DNA: TGTGCCAGCAGCCAACAGGGAAGAGGGGAGACCCAGTACTTC; CDR3 protein: CASSQQGRGETQYF
J gene: TRBJ1-6; D gene: TRBD1; clone size: -; CDR3 length: 19; V gene: TRBV4-1; CDR3 DNA: TGCGCCAGCAGCCAAGTCGACAGGGGGATCGACTCCTATAATTCACCCCTCCACTTT; CDR3 protein: CASSQVDRGIDSYNSPLHF
J gene: TRBJ2-2; D gene: -; clone size: few; CDR3 length: 17; V gene: TRBV3-1; CDR3 DNA: TGTGCCAGCAGCCAAGATCAAATGCCTACGAACACCGGGGAGCTGTTTTTT; CDR3 protein: CASSQDQMPTNTGELFF
J gene: TRBJ1-3; D gene: -; clone size: few; CDR3 length: 14; V gene: TRBV7-9; CDR3 DNA: TGTGCCAGCAGCTTTCAGCACTCTGGAAACACCATATATTTT; CDR3 protein: CASSFQHSGNTIYF
J gene: TRBJ2-1; D gene: -; clone size: many; CDR3 length: 12; V gene: TRBV11-2; CDR3 DNA: TGTGCCAGCAGCTTTGGCCATAATGAGCAGTTCTTC; CDR3 protein: CASSFGHNEQFF
J gene: TRBJ2-7; D gene: -; clone size: -; CDR3 length: 14; V gene: TRBV12-3/TRBV12-4; CDR3 DNA: TGTGCCAGCAGTTTTATGGCGTTCTCCTACGAGCAGTACTTC; CDR3 protein: CASSFMAFSYEQYF
J gene: TRBJ1-2; D gene: -; clone size: many; CDR3 length: 14; V gene: TRBV28; CDR3 DNA: TGTGCCAGCAGTTTTGTACTCTCATGGGATGGCTACACCTTC; CDR3 protein: CASSFVLSWDGYTF
J gene: TRBJ2-5; D gene: -; clone size: many; CDR3 length: 15; V gene: TRBV5-6; CDR3 DNA: TGTGCCAGCAGCTTGTTCTACGGGGGCCAAGAGACCCAGTACTTC; CDR3 protein: CASSLFYGGQETQYF
J gene: TRBJ2-2; D gene: TRBD2; clone size: many; CDR3 length: 14; V gene: TRBV12-3/TRBV12-4; CDR3 DNA: TGTGCCAGCGGCGGGACTACGAACACCGGGGAGCTGTTTTTT; CDR3 protein: CASGGTTNTGELFF
J gene: TRBJ2-6; D gene: -; clone size: few; CDR3 length: 18; V gene: TRBV7-6; CDR3 DNA: TGTGCCAGCAGCTTAGTGCGGGGTTCCTTCTCTGGGGCCAACGTCCTGACTTTC; CDR3 protein: CASSLVRGSFSGANVLTF
J gene: TRBJ2-5; D gene: -; clone size: -; CDR3 length: 13; V gene: TRBV5-5; CDR3 DNA: TGTGCCAGCAGCTCAGGGCTCCTAGAGACCCAGTACTTC; CDR3 protein: CASSSGLLETQYF
J gene: TRBJ2-3; D gene: -; clone size: many; CDR3 length: 12; V gene: TRBV9; CDR3 DNA: TGTGCCAGCAGCGTATGGGGAGATACGCAGTATTTT; CDR3 protein: CASSVWGDTQYF
J gene: TRBJ1-1; D gene: -; clone size: many; CDR3 length: 15; V gene: TRBV6-1; CDR3 DNA: TGTGCCAGCAGCCAACAGGGTGAGGGATACACTGAAGCTTTCTTT; CDR3 protein: CASSQQGEGYTEAFF
J gene: TRBJ1-1; D gene: TRBD1; clone size: many; CDR3 length: 17; V gene: TRBV7-9; CDR3 DNA: TGTGCCAGCAGCTGGGGCGGACAGGGGGCGGTATACACTGAAGCTTTCTTT; CDR3 protein: CASSWGGQGAVYTEAFF
J gene: TRBJ2-3; D gene: TRBD1; clone size: -; CDR3 length: 13; V gene: TRBV27; CDR3 DNA: TGTGCCAGTTTAGGACAGGGAGAAAATACGCAGTATTTT; CDR3 protein: CASLGQGENTQYF
J gene: TRBJ2-7; D gene: -; clone size: many; CDR3 length: 15; V gene: TRBV20-1; CDR3 DNA: TGCAGTGCTCTCCCCAGGTATGGAGCTATCTACGAGCAGTACTTC; CDR3 protein: CSALPRYGAIYEQYF
J gene: TRBJ2-5; D gene: TRBD2; clone size: many; CDR3 length: 11; V gene: TRBV20-1; CDR3 DNA: TGCAGTGCCGCTAGCGGGAGGCCCCCCCCCTTC; CDR3 protein: CSAASGRPPPF
J gene: TRBJ2-1; D gene: -; clone size: few; CDR3 length: 11; V gene: TRBV2; CDR3 DNA: TGTGCCAGCAACGACACAAATGAGCAGTTCTTC; CDR3 protein: CASNDTNEQFF
J gene: TRBJ1-5; D gene: -; clone size: -; CDR3 length: 19; V gene: TRBV6-4; CDR3 DNA: TGTGCCAGCAGTGATTCGAAGATGACCTCGCCTGTAAGCAATCAGCCCCAGCATTTT; CDR3 protein: CASSDSKMTSPVSNQPQHF
J gene: TRBJ2-3; D gene: -; clone size: -; CDR3 length: 14; V gene: TRBV20-1; CDR3 DNA: TGCAGTGCTGAGCATGGCTCTATTGGGGGTACGCAGTATTTT; CDR3 protein: CSAEHGSIGGTQYF
J gene: TRBJ2-7; D gene: -; clone size: many; CDR3 length: 13; V gene: TRBV6-1; CDR3 DNA: TGTGCCAGCAGTGAACGGAGCCCCTACGAGCAGTACTTC; CDR3 protein: CASSERSPYEQYF
J gene: TRBJ2-1; D gene: TRBD2; clone size: -; CDR3 length: 15; V gene: TRBV29-1; CDR3 DNA: TGCAGCGTTCCAAATCTAGCGGGGGCCTACAATGAGCAGTTCTTC; CDR3 protein: CSVPNLAGAYNEQFF
J gene: TRBJ2-5; D gene: TRBD2; clone size: -; CDR3 length: 16; V gene: TRBV10-3; CDR3 DNA: TGTGCCATCAGTGAGTCGCAGGGACTAGTCGGCGAGACCCAGTACTTC; CDR3 protein: CAISESQGLVGETQYF
J gene: TRBJ2-7; D gene: TRBD2; clone size: many; CDR3 length: 17; V gene: TRBV12-3/TRBV12-4; CDR3 DNA: TGTGCCAGCAGTTCGAGTTCGAGACTAGCGGTAACCTACGAGCAGTACTTC; CDR3 protein: CASSSSSRLAVTYEQYF
J gene: TRBJ2-7; D gene: TRBD1; clone size: many; CDR3 length: 16; V gene: TRBV7-6; CDR3 DNA: TGTGCCAGCAGCTTAGCGTCCCGACAGGGGTTGGACGAGCAGTACTTC; CDR3 protein: CASSLASRQGLDEQYF
J gene: TRBJ2-7; D gene: -; clone size: many; CDR3 length: 14; V gene: TRBV27; CDR3 DNA: TGTGCCAGCAAACTCACCGGGACACTGACCGAGCAGTACTTC; CDR3 protein: CASKLTGTLTEQYF
J gene: TRBJ2-5; D gene: -; clone size: many; CDR3 length: 18; V gene: TRBV27; CDR3 DNA: TGTGCCAGCAGTTTATCGATCGAGTCAGGCAGGGAATTAGAGACCCAGTACTTC; CDR3 protein: CASSLSIESGRELETQYF
J gene: TRBJ1-5; D gene: -; clone size: many; CDR3 length: 13; V gene: TRBV27; CDR3 DNA: TGTGCCAGCACGGCGGGGGGAAATCAGCCCCAGCATTTT; CDR3 protein: CASTAGGNQPQHF
J gene: TRBJ2-7; D gene: TRBD1; clone size: few; CDR3 length: 16; V gene: TRBV18; CDR3 DNA: TGTGCCAGCTCACCGGGGCAGGGACAGGGGGCGTTCGAGCAGTACTTC; CDR3 protein: CASSPGQGQGAFEQYF
J gene: TRBJ2-1; D gene: -; clone size: many; CDR3 length: 15; V gene: TRBV7-2; CDR3 DNA: TGTGCCAGCAGCCATAGCGGAAGCTCCTACAATGAGCAGTTCTTC; CDR3 protein: CASSHSGSSYNEQFF
J gene: TRBJ2-7; D gene: -; clone size: many; CDR3 length: 14; V gene: TRBV28; CDR3 DNA: TGTGCCAGCAGTTCCAGGGTACGTCGTCACGAGCAGTACTTC; CDR3 protein: CASSSRVRRHEQYF
J gene: TRBJ2-2; D gene: -; clone size: few; CDR3 length: 17; V gene: TRBV7-6; CDR3 DNA: TGTGCCAGCAGCCTCGGGCGTCTAGCCTCGAACACCGGGGAGCTGTTTTTT; CDR3 protein: CASSLGRLASNTGELFF
J gene: TRBJ2-7; D gene: TRBD1; clone size: many; CDR3 length: 12; V gene: TRBV29-1; CDR3 DNA: TGCAGCTTCCGACAGGGAACGTACGAGCAGTACTTC; CDR3 protein: CSFRQGTYEQYF
J gene: TRBJ2-3; D gene: TRBD2; clone size: many; CDR3 length: 16; V gene: TRBV7-8; CDR3 DNA: TGTGCCAGCAGCCCGACTAGCGGGACTGGTGCAGATACGCAGTATTTT; CDR3 protein: CASSPTSGTGADTQYF
J gene: TRBJ1-6; D gene: -; clone size: few; CDR3 length: 14; V gene: TRBV9; CDR3 DNA: TGTGCCAGCTCGGGTCCCAGACCTAATTCACCCCTCCACTTT; CDR3 protein: CASSGPRPNSPLHF
J gene: TRBJ2-1; D gene: TRBD2; clone size: many; CDR3 length: 15; V gene: TRBV29-1; CDR3 DNA: TGCAGCGTTGACGGAGCGGGAGTTGGCTACAATGAGCAGTTCTTC; CDR3 protein: CSVDGAGVGYNEQFF
J gene: TRBJ1-1; D gene: -; clone size: many; CDR3 length: 11; V gene: TRBV28; CDR3 DNA: TGTGCCAGCAACACCCATGGGGGGGCTTTCTTT; CDR3 protein: CASNTHGGAFF
J gene: TRBJ2-7; D gene: TRBD2; clone size: many; CDR3 length: 15; V gene: TRBV4-2; CDR3 DNA: TGTGCCAGCAGCCCTCGGACTAGCGGGAGGTACGAGCAGTACTTC; CDR3 protein: CASSPRTSGRYEQYF
J gene: TRBJ2-1; D gene: -; clone size: many; CDR3 length: 14; V gene: TRBV6-1; CDR3 DNA: TGTGCCAGCGGTGAACGCCTCTCCTACAATGAGCAGTTCTTC; CDR3 protein: CASGERLSYNEQFF
J gene: TRBJ2-7; D gene: -; clone size: many; CDR3 length: 14; V gene: TRBV3-1; CDR3 DNA: TGTGCCAGCAGCCAAGATCTTTTTGCCTACGAGCAGTACTTC; CDR3 protein: CASSQDLFAYEQYF
J gene: TRBJ2-1; D gene: -; clone size: many; CDR3 length: 15; V gene: TRBV9; CDR3 DNA: TGTGCCAGCAGCGTAGTGGGGGGCCCCTACAATGAGCAGTTCTTC; CDR3 protein: CASSVVGGPYNEQFF
J gene: TRBJ1-2; D gene: -; clone size: many; CDR3 length: 15; V gene: TRBV27; CDR3 DNA: TGTGCCAGCAGTCCGGGGACCGCATCCCTCTTTGGCTACACCTTC; CDR3 protein: CASSPGTASLFGYTF
J gene: TRBJ1-1; D gene: -; clone size: many; CDR3 length: 13; V gene: TRBV7-2; CDR3 DNA: TGTGCCAGCAGTCGGGTACAGGGATTTGACGCTTTCTTT; CDR3 protein: CASSRVQGFDAFF
J gene: TRBJ2-3; D gene: -; clone size: many; CDR3 length: 14; V gene: TRBV5-1; CDR3 DNA: TGCGCCAGCAGCTACACAGGGTCGGTAGATACGCAGTATTTT; CDR3 protein: CASSYTGSVDTQYF
J gene: TRBJ2-5; D gene: TRBD2; clone size: -; CDR3 length: 17; V gene: TRBV15; CDR3 DNA: TGTGCCACCAGCGGGGGGGTGACTCACACACCGATAGAGACCCAGTACTTC; CDR3 protein: CATSGGVTHTPIETQYF
J gene: TRBJ2-7; D gene: -; clone size: many; CDR3 length: 15; V gene: TRBV4-3; CDR3 DNA: TGCGCCAGCAGCCGCGTCATTGGGGGTACCTACGAGCAGTACTTC; CDR3 protein: CASSRVIGGTYEQYF
J gene: TRBJ1-2; D gene: TRBD1; clone size: many; CDR3 length: 13; V gene: TRBV12-3/TRBV12-4; CDR3 DNA: TGTGCCAGCAGTTTCCCGGACAGGGAGGGCTACACCTTC; CDR3 protein: CASSFPDREGYTF
J gene: TRBJ1-1; D gene: -; clone size: -; CDR3 length: 17; V gene: TRBV24-1; CDR3 DNA: TGTGCCACCAGTGACCGGGACCGGGACACCCTGCCTGCTGAAGCTTTCTTT; CDR3 protein: CATSDRDRDTLPAEAFF
J gene: TRBJ2-2; D gene: -; clone size: many; CDR3 length: 12; V gene: TRBV24-1; CDR3 DNA: TGTGCCACCAGTGTGGAGGGCGGGGAGCTGTTTTTT; CDR3 protein: CATSVEGGELFF
J gene: TRBJ2-5; D gene: TRBD2; clone size: many; CDR3 length: 15; V gene: TRBV4-3; CDR3 DNA: TGCGCCAGCAGCCAAGATGGGGAGGGCCAGGAGACCCAGTACTTC; CDR3 protein: CASSQDGEGQETQYF
J gene: TRBJ1-2; D gene: TRBD1; clone size: -; CDR3 length: 16; V gene: TRBV6-2/TRBV6-3; CDR3 DNA: TGTGCCCCCGCCCTCGGACAGGGAGGATCGTTCTATGGCTACACCTTC; CDR3 protein: CAPALGQGGSFYGYTF